The 30 T cell receptor beta chains reported below all come from one sample, sequenced in a study of T cell repertoires in cytomegalovirus infection. Using its own MiXCR run on the reads, TCRdb lists one record per CDR3 protein. Of 200,000 to 250,000 distinct CDR3 sequences listed, approximately 24% are singletons. The sample taken for sequencing was CD8+ T cells from PBMCs. These receptors were obtained from a human donor in good health (CMV status not recorded). Some clones in this sample may be carry-over from other donors' samples.

This clonotype has just a few counts. This chain joins TRBV5-6 and TRBJ2-1; D is unresolved. The V gene's germline CDR1 is SGHDT and CDR2 YYEEEE. The length of the CDR3 is 13 residues. Trimming left V 5 bases short and J 3 bases short, with 9 bases between. The chain's CDR3 is CASSLFFYNEQFF. CDR3 sequence (DNA): TGTGCCAGCAGTTTGTTCTTCTACAATGAGCAGTTCTTC.

The V call is TRBV10-2, the J call TRBJ2-1; weak D call: TRBD2 (7 bases). This CDR3 contains 14 residues. Trimming left V 3 bases short and J 6 bases short, with 12 bases between. The germline V gene encodes CDR1 WSHSY and CDR2 SAAADI. Here the CDR3 reads CASSEGGGRNEQFF. In DNA, the CDR3 is TGCGCCAGCAGTGAAGGGGGGGGGCGCAATGAGCAGTTCTTC.

This clonotype was seen only a few times. The CDR3, as DNA: TGTGCCAGCAGTGAAATACAGGGTTCGACCTACGAGCAGTACTTC. The encoded protein is CASSEIQGSTYEQYF. V is TRBV2 and J is TRBJ2-7, with a tentative D call TRBD1 (6 bases). This CDR3 is built from 15 residues. Germline V gene lookup returns CDR1 SNHLY and CDR2 FYNNEI. The V and J ends lost 2 bases and 2 bases respectively, with 13 bases between them.

The genes are TRBV12-3 or TRBV12-4 and TRBJ2-5, with D unresolved. Trimming cost V 6 bases and J 6 bases, with 5 bases left between them. There are 10 residues in the CDR3. DNA of the CDR3: TGTGCCAGCAGGGGAAAGACCCAGTACTTC. Translating it yields CASRGKTQYF.

This clonotype turned up a few times. The V call is TRBV10-2, the J call TRBJ1-1; no clear D gene. The ends were cut back, 3 bases at V and 5 bases at J, with 7 bases in the middle. The CDR3 totals 12 residues. Germline lookup yields CDR1 WSHSY and CDR2 SAAADI. CDR3 sequence: CASSDGRTEAFF. The CDR3 region has the DNA TGCGCCAGCAGTGACGGGAGAACTGAAGCTTTCTTT.

The rearrangement uses TRBV19 and TRBJ2-1, with D unresolved. Trimming shortened V by 3 bases and J by 0 bases, and 9 bases separated the two germline ends. The CDR3 has 15 residues. Germline V gene sequence: CDR1 LNHDA, CDR2 SQIVND (reference sequence). The CDR3 nucleotides are TGTGCCAGTAGTATCCTGGGCAGCTCCTACAATGAGCAGTTCTTC. Translated, it gives CASSILGSSYNEQFF.

This clonotype was counted a few times. The genes are TRBV12-3 or TRBV12-4 and TRBJ1-2; D unresolved. The CDR3 sequence is 12 residues long. Trimming shortened V by 5 bases and J by 6 bases, and 10 bases separated the two germline ends. In nucleotides, the CDR3 is TGTGCCAGCAGTGGGCAGGCCGATGGCTACACCTTC. Encoded protein: CASSGQADGYTF.

This clonotype was found many times. The chain is built from TRBV7-2 and TRBJ1-1; no firm D call. The CDR3 runs 13 residues. Germline V lookup: CDR1 SGHTA, CDR2 FQGNSA. Trimming cost V 5 bases and J 5 bases, with 12 bases left between them. CDR3 nucleotides: TGTGCCAGCAGCCCAGATTGGGGAACTGAAGCTTTCTTT. Protein: CASSPDWGTEAFF. Supplemented by reference TRBV7-2 and TRBJ1-1, the full variable domain reads GAGVSQSPSNKVTEKGKDVELRCDPISGHTALYWYRQSLGQGLEFLIYFQGNSAPDKSGLPSDRFSAERTGGSVSTLTIQRTQQEDSAVYLCASSPDWGTEAFFGQGTRLTVV.

The chain uses TRBV2 and TRBJ1-5, with a weak D call TRBD1 (5 bases). In germline, CDR1 is SNHLY, CDR2 FYNNEI. This CDR3 is 15 amino acids long. V was shortened by 6 bases and J by 2 bases, with 14 bases between the two germline ends. For the CDR3, the DNA is TGTGCCAGCAGGTCTTCGTCGGGGGGCAATCAGCCCCAGCATTTT. This gives the protein CASRSSSGGNQPQHF.

This chain links TRBV6-5 with TRBJ2-3; a possible D gene is TRBD2 (6 bases). The CDR3 loop spans 16 amino acids. Germline lookup yields CDR1 MNHEY and CDR2 SVGAGI. V lost 0 bases to trimming and J lost 0 bases, with 10 bases between them. The CDR3 DNA is TGTGCCAGCAGTTACTCGATAGGGACTAGCACAGATACGCAGTATTTT. Amino acid sequence: CASSYSIGTSTDTQYF.

This clonotype occurred a few times. The chain uses TRBV12-3 or TRBV12-4 and TRBJ2-7; D perhaps matches TRBD2 (7 bases). The V end lost 6 bases, the J end lost 3 bases, and 18 bases lay between the germline ends. This CDR3 comprises 15 residues. Here the CDR3 reads CASSPTGGTNYEQYF. CDR3 DNA sequence: TGTGCCAGCAGCCCTACGGGGGGCACAAACTACGAGCAGTACTTC.

This clonotype was seen a few times. The chain is built from TRBV25-1 and TRBJ2-7; D gene ambiguous. V dropped 8 bases and J dropped 2 bases, with 7 bases sitting between them. From germline, CDR1 is MGHDK and CDR2 SYGVNS. CDR3 length: 11 residues. This CDR3 is CASVRAYEQYF. The DNA of the CDR3 is TGTGCCAGCGTCAGAGCCTACGAGCAGTACTTC.

The chain combines TRBV27 with TRBJ2-7; D ambiguous. Trimming pared 6 bases from V and 1 base from J, leaving 10 bases between. The CDR3 extends over 13 amino acids. Germline loops: CDR1 MNHEY, CDR2 SMNVEV (reference sequence). This chain's CDR3 is CASSIGESYEQYF. The CDR3 region has the DNA TGTGCCAGCAGCATTGGGGAATCCTACGAGCAGTACTTC.

This clonotype was detected ten times or more. CDR3 protein: CASSQVPGEPQHF. The CDR3 nucleotides are TGCGCCAGCAGCCAAGTGCCGGGAGAGCCCCAGCATTTT. This sequence joins TRBV4-1 and TRBJ1-5, with D uncertain. Trimming took 1 base from V and 8 from J, leaving 9 bases between them. Germline CDR1 MGHRA, CDR2 YSYEKL. This CDR3 is 13 amino acids long.

This chain connects TRBV28 to TRBJ2-3, with TRBD2 matching 12 bases. This CDR3 is 17 amino acids long. The germline gives CDR1 MDHEN, CDR2 SYDVKM. The V gene end was trimmed by 1 base and the J gene end by 4 bases; junction bases not matched to a gene: 6. The CDR3, as DNA: TGTGCCAGCAGTTTATTGGCACTAGCGGGGGGCCCAGATACGCAGTATTTT. This sequence encodes CASSLLALAGGPDTQYF.

This clonotype was seen at least ten times. The chain combines TRBV7-2 with TRBJ2-6; tentatively, D is TRBD2 (6 bases). The CDR3 has 18 residues. The V end was cut by 5 bases, the J end by 0 bases, with 17 bases between. The germline V gene encodes CDR1 SGHTA and CDR2 FQGNSA. The CDR3 nucleotides read TGTGCCAGCAGCCTTATGGGGGGAGTCAGCTCTGGGGCCAACGTCCTGACTTTC. Protein product: CASSLMGGVSSGANVLTF.

This clonotype was observed a handful of times. In DNA, the CDR3 is TGCAGTGCTTATTTAGGACTAGCGGGGGACCGCACAGATACGCAGTATTTT. It is translated as CSAYLGLAGDRTDTQYF. The V gene is TRBV20-1, the J gene TRBJ2-3, with 13 bases that match TRBD2. Germline V gene data show CDR1 as DFQATT and CDR2 as SNEGSKA (reference sequence). This CDR3 is built from 17 residues. The junction had 9 bases not matched to a gene; V was cut back by 5 bases and J by 1 base.

CDR3 sequence (DNA): TGTGCCAGCAGACAGGACAGAAACACTGAAGCTTTCTTT. Protein: CASRQDRNTEAFF. The V call is TRBV2, the J call TRBJ1-1; maybe TRBD1 (6 bases). Germline V gene data show CDR1 as SNHLY and CDR2 as FYNNEI. The germline V and J ends were trimmed by 6 bases and 2 bases, with 10 bases remaining between them. The CDR3 length is 13 residues. Together with reference TRBV2 and TRBJ1-1, the CDR3 gives the full variable domain: EPEVTQTPSHQVTQMGQEVILRCVPISNHLYFYWYRQILGQKVEFLVSFYNNEISEKSEIFDDQFSVERPDGSNFTLKIRSTKLEDSAMYFCASRQDRNTEAFFGQGTRLTVV.

This clonotype was seen repeatedly, ten times or more. This chain joins TRBV15 and TRBJ2-7, with D possibly being TRBD1 (5 bases). The V gene lost 0 bases and the J gene lost 3 bases, with 12 bases spanning the gap. CDR1 and CDR2 from the germline V gene are LNHNV and YYDKDF (reference sequence). The CDR3 runs to 15 residues. The CDR3: CATSRDRTTIYEQYF. The CDR3 DNA follows: TGTGCCACCAGCAGAGATAGGACAACCATCTACGAGCAGTACTTC.

V and J are TRBV20-1 and TRBJ2-7; D call uncertain. The CDR3 sequence is 13 residues long. Germline V CDR1 and CDR2: DFQATT, SNEGSKA (reference sequence). The germline V and J ends were trimmed by 3 bases and 0 bases, with 9 bases remaining between them. The CDR3 nucleotides are TGCAGTGCTAGCAAGGCTAACTCCTACGAGCAGTACTTC. It yields the protein CSASKANSYEQYF.

As concerns this clonotype: The conserved phenylalanine or tryptophan normally closing the CDR3 is absent here, so this likely arose from a read error. The chain carries TRBV10-2 and TRBJ1-1, with TRBD1 matching 10 bases. V was clipped by 6 bases and J by 4 bases; unmatched bases: 8. Germline values: CDR1 WSHSY, CDR2 SAAADI. The CDR3 length is 15 residues. This CDR3 is CASSDQTGGFTEAFL. CDR3 nucleotide sequence: TGCGCCAGCAGCGACCAGACAGGGGGCTTCACTGAAGCTTTCCTT.

The chain recombines TRBV27 with TRBJ2-5, with D perhaps matching TRBD1 (8 bases). Germline CDR1 MNHEY, CDR2 SMNVEV (reference sequence). V shed 5 bases and J shed 5 bases, with 15 bases lying between them. CDR3 length equals 14 residues. CDR3 in DNA: TGTGCCAGCAGTCTACAGGGGGGGTACGAGACCCAGTACTTC. It translates to CASSLQGGYETQYF.

V gene TRBV29-1 combines with J gene TRBJ2-7; D possibly corresponds to TRBD1 (5 bases). V lost 4 bases, J lost 6 bases, and 13 bases lay in between. Germline V gene data show CDR1 as SQVTM and CDR2 as ANQGSEA. This CDR3 region has 12 residues. The CDR3 sequence: CSVVGDSSEQYF. In DNA form, the CDR3 reads TGCAGCGTTGTCGGAGACAGCAGCGAGCAGTACTTC.

The chain joins TRBV29-1 to TRBJ2-3; 7 nucleotides match TRBD1. Germline CDR1 is SQVTM and CDR2 is ANQGSEA. The CDR3 covers 14 residues. V shed 3 bases and J 3 bases; nucleotides not matched to a gene: 6. CDR3 in amino acids: CSVDPNRGTDTQYF. The CDR3 DNA is TGCAGCGTTGACCCGAACAGGGGAACAGATACGCAGTATTTT.

This clonotype was counted many times. The chain joins TRBV28 to TRBJ1-1; 7 positions agree with TRBD1. The CDR3 extends over 16 amino acids. Germline trimming cut 6 bases from V and 4 bases from J; bases unmatched to any gene: 14. CDR1 and CDR2 from the germline V gene are MDHEN and SYDVKM. CDR3 in amino acids: CASSYRGRGPGTEAFF. The CDR3 DNA is TGTGCCAGCAGCTACCGGGGTAGGGGGCCGGGCACTGAAGCTTTCTTT.

This clonotype was seen at least ten times. The J gene is TRBJ1-1, the V gene TRBV6-6, with D possibly matching TRBD1 (5 bases). Germline CDR1 is MNHNY and CDR2 is SVGAGI (reference sequence). The germline V and J ends were trimmed by 4 bases and 11 bases, with 11 bases remaining between them. The CDR3 is 11 residues long. The CDR3 here is CASSFAGIAFF. The CDR3 coding sequence is TGTGCCAGCAGTTTTGCAGGGATCGCTTTCTTT.

The genes are TRBV11-2 and TRBJ2-3, with TRBD1 matching 11 bases. The germline CDR1 and CDR2 sequences are SGHAT and FQNNGV. There are 15 residues in the CDR3. Unmatched junction bases numbered 8, after V lost 5 bases and J lost 7 bases. CDR3 amino acids: CASSRGQGAIYTQYF. The CDR3 bases are TGTGCCAGCAGCCGAGGACAGGGGGCAATATATACGCAGTATTTT.

J is TRBJ1-5 and V is TRBV19; 7 positions agree with TRBD1. Looked up from germline, CDR1 is LNHDA and CDR2 is SQIVND (reference sequence). The V gene end was trimmed by 3 bases and the J gene end by 4 bases; junction bases not matched to a gene: 6. There are 15 residues in the CDR3. The CDR3 nucleotides read TGTGCCAGTAGTATCTGGGACAGCGAGAATCAGCCCCAGCATTTT. As protein: CASSIWDSENQPQHF.

This clonotype was found many times. The chain uses TRBV7-9 and TRBJ2-3; TRBD2 matches 10 bases. J lost 2 bases, V lost 4 bases, and 6 bases had no gene match. CDR1 SEHNR and CDR2 FQNEAQ come from the germline V gene (reference sequence). The CDR3 contains 16 residues. The CDR3 nucleotides read TGTGCCAGCAGCTCGACCGGGACTAGCGTCACAGATACGCAGTATTTT. Its translation: CASSSTGTSVTDTQYF.

This clonotype occurred a few times. The chain joins TRBV6-6 to TRBJ2-3; TRBD2 aligns across 7 bases. This CDR3 comprises 17 residues. V dropped 2 bases and J dropped 4; count of bases not matched to a gene: 12. Germline CDR1 and CDR2: MNHNY and SVGAGI (reference sequence). This chain's CDR3 is CASSYQPVGAGADTQYF. CDR3 sequence (DNA): TGTGCCAGCAGTTACCAGCCCGTGGGCGCGGGAGCAGATACGCAGTATTTT.